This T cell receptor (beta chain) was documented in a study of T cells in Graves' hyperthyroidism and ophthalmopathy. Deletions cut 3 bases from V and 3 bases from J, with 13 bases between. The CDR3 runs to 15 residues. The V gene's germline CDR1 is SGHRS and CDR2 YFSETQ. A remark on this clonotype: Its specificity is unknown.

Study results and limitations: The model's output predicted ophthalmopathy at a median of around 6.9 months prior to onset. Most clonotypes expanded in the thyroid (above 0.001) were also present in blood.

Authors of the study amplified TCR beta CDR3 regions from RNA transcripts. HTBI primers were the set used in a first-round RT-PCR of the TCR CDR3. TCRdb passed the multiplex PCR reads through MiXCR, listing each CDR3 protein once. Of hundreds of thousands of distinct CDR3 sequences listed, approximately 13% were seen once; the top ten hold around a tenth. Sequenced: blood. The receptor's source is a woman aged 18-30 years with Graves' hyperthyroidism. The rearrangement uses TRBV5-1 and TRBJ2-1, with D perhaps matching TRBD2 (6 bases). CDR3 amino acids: CASSYSGSDYNEQFF. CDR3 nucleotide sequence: TGCGCCAGCAGCTACAGCGGGTCCGACTACAATGAGCAGTTCTTC.